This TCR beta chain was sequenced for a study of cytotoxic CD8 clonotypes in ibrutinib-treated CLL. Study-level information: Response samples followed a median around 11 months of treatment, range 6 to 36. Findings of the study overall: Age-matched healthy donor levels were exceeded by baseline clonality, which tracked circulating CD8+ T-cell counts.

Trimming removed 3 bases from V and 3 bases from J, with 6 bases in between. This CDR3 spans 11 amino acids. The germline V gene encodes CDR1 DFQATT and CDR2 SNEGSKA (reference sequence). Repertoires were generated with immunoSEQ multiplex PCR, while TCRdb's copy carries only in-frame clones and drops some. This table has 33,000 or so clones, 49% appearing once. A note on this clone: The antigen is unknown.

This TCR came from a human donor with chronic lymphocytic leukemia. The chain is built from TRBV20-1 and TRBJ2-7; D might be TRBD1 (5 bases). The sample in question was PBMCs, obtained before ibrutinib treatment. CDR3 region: CSASRDYEQYF. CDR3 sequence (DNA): TGCAGTGCTAGCAGGGACTACGAGCAGTACTTC.